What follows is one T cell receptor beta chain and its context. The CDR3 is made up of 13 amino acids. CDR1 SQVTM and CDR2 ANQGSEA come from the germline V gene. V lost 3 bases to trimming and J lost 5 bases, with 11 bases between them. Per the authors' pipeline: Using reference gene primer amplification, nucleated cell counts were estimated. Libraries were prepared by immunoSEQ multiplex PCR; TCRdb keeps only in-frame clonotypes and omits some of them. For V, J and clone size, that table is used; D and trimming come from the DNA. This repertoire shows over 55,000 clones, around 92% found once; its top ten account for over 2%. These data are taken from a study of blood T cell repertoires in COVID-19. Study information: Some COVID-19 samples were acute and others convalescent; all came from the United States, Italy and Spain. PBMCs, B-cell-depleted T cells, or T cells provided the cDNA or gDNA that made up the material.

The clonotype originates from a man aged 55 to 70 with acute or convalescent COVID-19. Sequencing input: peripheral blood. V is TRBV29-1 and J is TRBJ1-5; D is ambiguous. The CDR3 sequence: CSVEVGRDQPQHF. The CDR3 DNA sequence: TGCAGCGTTGAGGTCGGGCGGGATCAGCCCCAGCATTTT. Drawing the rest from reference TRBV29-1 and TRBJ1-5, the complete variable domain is SAVISQKPSRDICQRGTSLTIQCQVDSQVTMMFWYRQQPGQSLTLIATANQGSEATYESGFVIDKFPISRPNLTFSTLTVSNMSPEDSSIYLCSVEVGRDQPQHFGDGTRLSIL.